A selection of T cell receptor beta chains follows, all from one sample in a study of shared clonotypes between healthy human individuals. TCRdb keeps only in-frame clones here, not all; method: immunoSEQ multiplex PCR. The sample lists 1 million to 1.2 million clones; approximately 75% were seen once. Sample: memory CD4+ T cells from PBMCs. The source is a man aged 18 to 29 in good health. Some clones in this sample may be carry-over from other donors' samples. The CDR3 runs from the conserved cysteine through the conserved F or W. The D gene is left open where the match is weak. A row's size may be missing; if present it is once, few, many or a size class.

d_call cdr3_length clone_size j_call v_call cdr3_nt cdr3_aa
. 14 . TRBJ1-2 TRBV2 TGTGCCAGCACCCCGACTCGGCAGACCTATGGCTACACCTTC CASTPTRQTYGYTF
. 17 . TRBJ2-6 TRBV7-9 TGTGCCAGCAGCTCCGCGGACAGAAGCTCTGGGGCCAACGTCCTGACTTTC CASSSADRSSGANVLTF
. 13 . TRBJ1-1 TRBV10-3 TGTGCCATCAGTGAACGCTCGATCACTGAAGCTTTCTTT CAISERSITEAFF
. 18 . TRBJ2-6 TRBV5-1 TGCGCCAGCAGCTTTGGGGTCTCAATGAGCTCTGGGGCCAACGTCCTGACTTTC CASSFGVSMSSGANVLTF
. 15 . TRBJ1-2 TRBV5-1 TGCGCCAGCAGCTTGGTAGGGACCCCTAACTATGGCTACACCTTC CASSLVGTPNYGYTF
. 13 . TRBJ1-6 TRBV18 TGTGCCAGCTCACCAAATCAGGGTGGACCCCTCCACTTT CASSPNQGGPLHF
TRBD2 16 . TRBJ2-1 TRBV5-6 TGTGCCAGCAGCTTGGATAGCGGGAGGGTATACAATGAGCAGTTCTTC CASSLDSGRVYNEQFF
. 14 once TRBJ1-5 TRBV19 TGTGCCAGTAGGAAAGGGTCCAGCAATCAGCCCCAGCATTTT CASRKGSSNQPQHF
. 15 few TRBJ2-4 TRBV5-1 TGCGCCAGCAGCTTGGGGCGGGACTCCAAAAACATTCAGTACTTC CASSLGRDSKNIQYF
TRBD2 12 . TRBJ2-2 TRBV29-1 TGCAGCGCTAGCGGATTTAGTAAGGAGCTGTTTTTT CSASGFSKELFF
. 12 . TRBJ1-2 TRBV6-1 TGTGCCAGCATGCGGCAGGTTTATGGCTACACCTTC CASMRQVYGYTF
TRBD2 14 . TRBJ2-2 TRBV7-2 TGTGCCAGCAGCTGGACTAGCAACACCGGGGAGCTGTTTTTT CASSWTSNTGELFF
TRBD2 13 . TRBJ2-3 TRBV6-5 TGTGCCAGCAGGGGCGGGGGGGTTGATACGCAGTATTTT CASRGGGVDTQYF
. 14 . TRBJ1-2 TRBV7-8 TGTGCCAGCAGCTTACAGGGGCGCAGCTATGGCTACACCTTC CASSLQGRSYGYTF
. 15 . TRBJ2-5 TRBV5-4 TGTGCCAGCAGCTTGAGGCGGAGGGCCGGGGAGACCCAGTACTTC CASSLRRRAGETQYF
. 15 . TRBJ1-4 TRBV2 TGTGCCAGCGGGGCGGGCGGCTCAACTAATGAAAAACTGTTTTTT CASGAGGSTNEKLFF
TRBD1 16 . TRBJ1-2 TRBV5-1 TGCGCCAGCAGCTTGGGCGGGAAGGCAGGGGGCAATGGCTACACCTTC CASSLGGKAGGNGYTF
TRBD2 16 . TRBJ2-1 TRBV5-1 TGCGCCAGCAGCTACAGCTTAGCGGGCCCTGTCAATGAGCAGTTCTTC CASSYSLAGPVNEQFF